This T cell receptor beta chain was captured by sequencing in a study of blood T cells in healthy people across ages. Turning to the study itself: Template-switching capture recovered about one barcoded beta molecule per two T cells.

Through a sample-barcoded 5' primer and a J-beta primer mix, a second PCR was run for roughly 7 to 12 cycles. Every cDNA molecule bore a tag from a template-switch adaptor containing 12 random nucleotides. Every sample gave at least 3 million paired-end reads containing CDR3. TCRdb analysed the 5' RACE reads with MiXCR anew, one entry per CDR3 protein. Altogether roughly 700,000 distinct CDR3 sequences are present, approximately 49% being singletons, with the ten largest covering 30% to 40%. This clonotype was seen a handful of times. The target antigen is unknown. The study, taken as a whole, reports: The study found more naive CD4+ cells and higher diversity in long-lived than aged donors.

CDR1 and CDR2 (germline): SNHLY, FYNNEI. Trimming cost V 6 bases and J 5 bases, with 8 bases left between them. The CDR3 has 12 amino acids. The chain has TRBV2 and TRBJ1-5, with TRBD1 as a possible D gene (5 bases). Sequencing was performed on blood. This receptor was identified in a woman aged 55-75 years in good health. CDR3 amino acids: CASSPRDQPQHF. In DNA, the CDR3 is TGTGCCAGCAGCCCCAGGGATCAGCCCCAGCATTTT.